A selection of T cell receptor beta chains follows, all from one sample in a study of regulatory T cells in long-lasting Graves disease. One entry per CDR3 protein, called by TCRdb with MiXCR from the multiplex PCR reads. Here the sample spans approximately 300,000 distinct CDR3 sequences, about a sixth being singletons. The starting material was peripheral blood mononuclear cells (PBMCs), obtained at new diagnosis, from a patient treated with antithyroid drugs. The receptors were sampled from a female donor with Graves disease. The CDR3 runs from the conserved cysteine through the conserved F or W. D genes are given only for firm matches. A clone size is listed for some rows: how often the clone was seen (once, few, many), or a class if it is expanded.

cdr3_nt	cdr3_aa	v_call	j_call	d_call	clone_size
TGTGCCAGCAGCTTAGGCAGGACAGAAAATTCACCCCTCCACTTT	CASSLGRTENSPLHF	TRBV7-9	TRBJ1-6	.	.
TGTGCCAGCAGCCAAGGCCGGCGGGAGGGAGGTATGGAGACCCAGTACTTC	CASSQGRREGGMETQYF	TRBV4-2	TRBJ2-5	TRBD2	.
TGTGCCACGGGCAATAGCGGGAGTAATGATGAGCAGTTCTTC	CATGNSGSNDEQFF	TRBV24-1	TRBJ2-1	TRBD2	.
TGTGCCAGCAGCTTTTTGGGGTCCCCATCCCCCGGGGAGCTGTTTTTT	CASSFLGSPSPGELFF	TRBV7-6	TRBJ2-2	.	few
TGTGCCAGCAGCCCAGCCCTTACGGGCTATGAGCAGTTCTTC	CASSPALTGYEQFF	TRBV3-1	TRBJ2-1	.	.
TGTGCCAGCAGAGCAGGGGCACTCTCTGGAAACACCATATATTTT	CASRAGALSGNTIYF	TRBV12-3/TRBV12-4	TRBJ1-3	.	many
TGTGCCAGCAGTGAACAGGGAGGGTCACCCCTCCACTTT	CASSEQGGSPLHF	TRBV2	TRBJ1-6	.	many
TGTGCCAGCAGCCGGGACAGAAATTCACCCCTCCACTTT	CASSRDRNSPLHF	TRBV2	TRBJ1-6	TRBD1	many
TGCGCCAGCAGCTTGGTTGGACAGCCAGACAATGAGCAGTTCTTC	CASSLVGQPDNEQFF	TRBV5-1	TRBJ2-1	.	few
TGTGCCAGCACCACTTCAGGGGACCCTGGGCCCCAGCATTTT	CASTTSGDPGPQHF	TRBV28	TRBJ1-5	.	many
TGCGCCAGCAGCTTGGCCTGGAGCACCGGGGAGCTGTTTTTT	CASSLAWSTGELFF	TRBV5-1	TRBJ2-2	.	few
TGTGCCAGCTCGGCCGGGACAGGGTCACTTCAGCCCCAGCATTTT	CASSAGTGSLQPQHF	TRBV18	TRBJ1-5	TRBD1	many
TGTGCCAGCAGCCCACCCCTAGACAGGGCTCTCTCCTACGAGCAGTACTTC	CASSPPLDRALSYEQYF	TRBV6-1	TRBJ2-7	TRBD1	many
TGTGCCAGCAGCTCCGGGACTAGGGGTGGGGAGACCCAGTACTTC	CASSSGTRGGETQYF	TRBV3-1	TRBJ2-5	TRBD2	.
TGTGCCAGCAGCTTAACTAGCGGAAACACCGGGGAGCTGTTTTTT	CASSLTSGNTGELFF	TRBV5-1	TRBJ2-2	TRBD2	many
TGTGCCAGCAGTTACAGGCAGGGGGACTATGGCTACACCTTC	CASSYRQGDYGYTF	TRBV6-5	TRBJ1-2	TRBD1	many
TGCGCCAGCGGGACTGGGAGCTTGTCTGGAAACACCATATATTTT	CASGTGSLSGNTIYF	TRBV10-2	TRBJ1-3	.	.
TGTGCCAGCAGTCCCGACAGGGTGGCCTATGGCTACACCTTC	CASSPDRVAYGYTF	TRBV12-3/TRBV12-4	TRBJ1-2	TRBD1	many
TGTGCCAGCATGGGCGACTATTGGTACGAGCAGTACTTC	CASMGDYWYEQYF	TRBV6-1	TRBJ2-7	.	many
TGCGCCAGCGGACAAGATGTTGGGACCGCCTTAGGTGGCTACACCTTC	CASGQDVGTALGGYTF	TRBV4-1	TRBJ1-2	.	.
TGTGCCAGCAGCTTAGCCCAGCGGGATCGAGAGACCCAGTACTTC	CASSLAQRDRETQYF	TRBV11-2	TRBJ2-5	TRBD2	.
TGTGCCAGCAGTGAATTGTCAGGAGCCTACGAGCAGTACTTC	CASSELSGAYEQYF	TRBV6-2/TRBV6-3	TRBJ2-7	.	many
TGTGCCAGTGGGGTCGGGCGGGAGGGTACCTACAATGAGCAGTTCTTC	CASGVGREGTYNEQFF	TRBV19	TRBJ2-1	TRBD2	.
TGTGCCAGCGCACGAATACGGACAGGGTGGGACACAGATACGCAGTATTTT	CASARIRTGWDTDTQYF	TRBV6-1	TRBJ2-3	TRBD1	many